The next 32 T cell receptor beta chains were all read from a single sample in a study of early T cells in non-severe SARS-CoV-2 infection. TCRdb itself ran the 5' RACE reads through MiXCR, one entry per CDR3 protein. This sample has about 80,000 distinct CDR3 sequences, with roughly a sixth found just once. Sequencing used whole blood. These receptors were obtained from an adult who was a healthcare worker with PCR-confirmed SARS-CoV-2 infection or an uninfected control (not recorded which).

In its sample, this clonotype was seen a few times. The chain recombines TRBV29-1 with TRBJ2-1; D is unclear. V lost 3 bases and J lost 0, with 12 bases in between. CDR1 is SQVTM, CDR2 ANQGSEA, per germline. CDR3 length: 15 residues. CDR3 nucleotide sequence: TGCAGCGTTGACAGGCTTGAAAGCTCCTACAATGAGCAGTTCTTC. This sequence encodes CSVDRLESSYNEQFF.

The chain couples TRBV5-4 to TRBJ2-6; no reliable D call. Germline V gene data show CDR1 as SGHNT and CDR2 as YYREEE (reference sequence). This CDR3 is built from 15 residues. The germline V and J ends were trimmed by 0 bases and 0 bases, with 4 bases remaining between them. DNA of the CDR3: TGTGCCAGCAGCTTGGACCCCTCTGGGGCCAACGTCCTGACTTTC. Protein product: CASSLDPSGANVLTF.

This clonotype was detected a few times. This chain connects TRBV29-1 to TRBJ1-2, with D hard to call. V was pared by 5 bases and J by 8 bases, with 18 bases between. The germline V gene has CDR1 SQVTM and CDR2 ANQGSEA. The CDR3 extends over 13 amino acids. CDR3 amino acids: CSVSRPTPGGYTF. CDR3 sequence (DNA): TGCAGCGTTTCGCGCCCAACCCCGGGAGGCTACACCTTC.

The chain recombines TRBV2 with TRBJ2-5, with D maybe TRBD2 (5 bases). The CDR3 is made up of 12 amino acids. Germline lookup yields CDR1 SNHLY and CDR2 FYNNEI. V was shortened by 6 bases and J by 5 bases, with 10 bases between the two germline ends. CDR3 loop: CASRASLETQYF. CDR3 coding DNA: TGTGCCAGCAGAGCTAGCTTGGAGACCCAGTACTTC.

This clonotype was seen a few times. A much larger clone is a single base away; this may be a read error. This chain connects TRBV27 to TRBJ2-7; 7 positions match TRBD1. The germline V gene encodes CDR1 MNHEY and CDR2 SMNVEV (reference sequence). CDR3 size: 15 residues. The CDR3 region is CVSSISGTAIYEQYF. The CDR3 DNA reads as TGTGTCAGCTCTATATCTGGGACAGCAATCTACGAGCAGTACTTC.

The chain has TRBV5-4 and TRBJ2-3, with TRBD2 as a possible D gene (6 bases). The CDR3 is made up of 15 amino acids. CDR1 and CDR2 (germline): SGHNT, YYREEE (reference sequence). V gave up 1 base and J gave up 6 bases, with 15 bases separating them. CDR3 amino acids: CASSLMGVAADTQYF. The DNA of the CDR3 is TGTGCCAGCAGCTTGATGGGAGTAGCGGCTGATACGCAGTATTTT.

This clonotype was observed a handful of times. The CDR3 spells CASSPATDEQYF. CDR3 DNA sequence: TGTGCCAGCTCACCAGCTACAGACGAGCAGTACTTC. The chain combines TRBV18 with TRBJ2-7; D is uncertain. In germline, CDR1 is KGHSH, CDR2 LQKENI. V was shortened by 2 bases and J by 5 bases, with 7 bases between the two germline ends. This CDR3 region has 12 residues.

V gene TRBV6-5 combines with J gene TRBJ2-1, with 9 positions matching TRBD1. CDR3 size: 15 residues. Germline V lookup: CDR1 MNHEY, CDR2 SVGAGI. With V trimmed by 5 bases and J by 10 bases, 12 bases remained unmatched. In DNA form, the CDR3 reads TGTGCCAGCAGTCCCAACCGGGACAGGGTGAAGGAGCAGTTCTTC. It codes for CASSPNRDRVKEQFF.

This clonotype was counted many times. The V call is TRBV7-9, the J call TRBJ2-2; possibly TRBD1 or TRBD2 for D (5 bases each). In germline, CDR1 is SEHNR, CDR2 FQNEAQ (reference sequence). V gave up 8 bases and J gave up 2 bases, with 12 bases separating them. CDR3 length: 14 residues. This chain's CDR3 is CASRDQTNTGELFF. In DNA form, the CDR3 reads TGTGCCAGCCGGGACCAGACAAACACCGGGGAGCTGTTTTTT.

The chain links TRBV6-6 to TRBJ1-2, with TRBD1 as a possible D gene (6 bases). Germline V gene data show CDR1 as MNHNY and CDR2 as SVGAGI (reference sequence). Trimming pared 6 bases from V and 4 bases from J, leaving 15 bases between. There are 14 residues in the CDR3. The CDR3 is CASRQTDRIYGYTF. CDR3 nucleotides: TGTGCCAGCAGACAAACGGACAGAATCTATGGCTACACCTTC.

The sample holds a few counts of this clonotype. V is TRBV5-1 and J is TRBJ1-2; D is ambiguous. V was trimmed by 1 base and J by 1 base, leaving 8 bases between them. Germline V gene data show CDR1 as SGHRS and CDR2 as YFSETQ. The CDR3 length is 14 residues. The CDR3 is CASSLQAFNYGYTF. The CDR3 DNA follows: TGCGCCAGCAGCTTGCAGGCATTTAACTATGGCTACACCTTC.

This rearrangement joins TRBV10-3 to TRBJ1-1, with D maybe TRBD1 (5 bases). Germline V lookup: CDR1 ENHRY, CDR2 SYGVKD. The CDR3 has 12 residues. The V end lost 6 bases, the J end lost 6 bases, and 11 bases lay between the germline ends. The CDR3 coding sequence is TGTGCCATCAGGGGTAAGGGGTCTGAAGCTTTCTTT. Translating it yields CAIRGKGSEAFF.

This clonotype has only a few counts. The V and J genes are TRBV7-9 and TRBJ2-1; 8 bases are a match to TRBD2. Trimming removed 4 bases from V and 0 bases from J; junction bases left unmatched: 5. From germline, CDR1 is SEHNR and CDR2 FQNEAQ (reference sequence). The CDR3 has 16 amino acids. CDR3 region: CASSYPSGSSYNEQFF. The CDR3 DNA sequence: TGTGCCAGCAGCTACCCCAGCGGGAGCTCCTACAATGAGCAGTTCTTC.

The chain is built from TRBV7-9 and TRBJ2-2; D ambiguous. This CDR3 is built from 18 residues. CDR1 and CDR2 from the germline V gene are SEHNR and FQNEAQ (reference sequence). V was shortened by 2 bases and J by 0 bases, with 16 bases between the two germline ends. The CDR3 DNA reads as TGTGCCAGCAGCTTATCCGGACGAACGCAATCGAACACCGGGGAGCTGTTTTTT. This gives the protein CASSLSGRTQSNTGELFF. Full variable domain (missing parts from reference TRBV7-9 and TRBJ2-2): DTGVSQNPRHKITKRGQNVTFRCDPISEHNRLYWYRQTLGQGPEFLTYFQNEAQLEKSRLLSDRFSAERPKGSFSTLEIQRTEQGDSAMYLCASSLSGRTQSNTGELFFGEGSRLTVL.

This clonotype has at least ten counts. The chain uses TRBV5-1 and TRBJ1-1; D remains unclear. The CDR3 is 14 amino acids. CDR1 is SGHRS, CDR2 YFSETQ, per germline. The V gene lost 0 bases and the J gene lost 0 bases, with 6 bases spanning the gap. The CDR3 protein is CASSLGRLNTEAFF. The CDR3, as DNA: TGCGCCAGCAGCTTGGGACGGCTGAACACTGAAGCTTTCTTT.

This clonotype was counted ten times or more. This chain uses TRBV11-3 with TRBJ2-7; D could derive from TRBD1 or TRBD2 (5 bases each). The germline V gene encodes CDR1 SGHNT and CDR2 YENEEA. The CDR3 totals 14 residues. V lost 4 bases to trimming and J lost 4 bases, with 14 bases between them. The CDR3 reads CASSSDLGVYEQYF. Here the CDR3 DNA reads TGTGCCAGCAGCTCGGACCTGGGGGTTTACGAGCAGTACTTC.

The CDR3 DNA follows: TGCAGTGCTACGGGGACTAGCGGGAGGGCGGACGAGCAGTACTTC. This encodes CSATGTSGRADEQYF. The chain carries TRBV20-1 and TRBJ2-7, with TRBD2 matching over 16 bases. The CDR3 consists of 15 residues. In germline, CDR1 is DFQATT, CDR2 SNEGSKA (reference sequence). Trimming cost V 4 bases and J 5 bases; bases outside gene matches: 5.

CDR3 in DNA: TGTGCCTGGACCCCACAGGGGGATGAGCAGTTCTTC. This encodes CAWTPQGDEQFF. The rearrangement links TRBV30 to TRBJ2-1, with TRBD1 matching 8 bases. This CDR3 spans 12 amino acids. In germline, CDR1 is GTSNPN, CDR2 SVGIG (reference sequence). V shed 4 bases, J shed 8 bases, and the junction held 4 bases outside the gene matches.

There are many counts of this clonotype. The chain employs TRBV11-2 and TRBJ2-3; D unresolved. Trimming took off 1 base at V and 4 bases at J, with 3 bases between the two ends. Germline V gives CDR1 SGHAT, CDR2 FQNNGV. The CDR3 is 12 residues long. The CDR3 DNA sequence: TGTGCCAGCAGCTTAGTAGCAGATACGCAGTATTTT. Translating it yields CASSLVADTQYF.

In its sample, this clonotype was seen a few times. A read error may account for a junction end that differs from germline. The chain employs TRBV6-1 and TRBJ2-2; 8 nucleotides agree with TRBD2. CDR3 length equals 16 residues. Germline V gene lookup returns CDR1 MNHNS and CDR2 SASEGT. This chain's CDR3 is CASSVRGGAKTGELFF. CDR3 nucleotide sequence: TGTGCCAGCAGTGTTCGGGGGGGCGCGAAAACCGGGGAGCTGTTTTTT.

This clonotype was detected many times. CDR3 loop: CASKRTSAYNEQFF. The CDR3 nucleotides are TGTGCCAGCAAGAGGACTAGCGCTTACAATGAGCAGTTCTTC. The V gene is TRBV5-5, the J gene TRBJ2-1, with 9 bases aligning to TRBD2. Per the germline V gene, CDR1 is SGHKS and CDR2 is YYEKEE (reference sequence). This CDR3 has 14 amino acids. The J segment lost 4 bases and the V segment lost 6 bases, leaving 5 bases of the junction unmatched.

There are many counts of this clonotype. This sequence joins TRBV7-8 and TRBJ2-1; the D gene is possibly TRBD2 (6 bases). In germline, CDR1 is SGHVS, CDR2 FQNEAQ. The CDR3 spans 15 residues. V lost 3 bases, J lost 3 bases, and 12 bases lay in between. The DNA for the CDR3 is TGTGCCAGCAGCTTCCGGGACTCCGACTACAATGAGCAGTTCTTC. It encodes CASSFRDSDYNEQFF.

The rearrangement joins TRBV6-6 to TRBJ2-7, with 7 bases fitting TRBD1. This CDR3 comprises 13 residues. Germline trimming cut 6 bases from V and 5 bases from J; bases unmatched to any gene: 7. Germline values: CDR1 MNHNY, CDR2 SVGAGI (reference sequence). This chain's CDR3 is CASRGPTGNEQYF. DNA for the CDR3: TGTGCCAGCAGGGGGCCGACAGGGAACGAGCAGTACTTC.

This clonotype was seen a few times. The chain is built from TRBV7-9 and TRBJ2-1, with a possible D match to TRBD2 (5 bases). V was trimmed by 1 base and J by 2 bases, leaving 12 bases between them. The V gene's germline CDR1 is SEHNR and CDR2 FQNEAQ (reference sequence). The CDR3 is made up of 16 amino acids. CDR3 coding DNA: TGTGCCAGCAGCTTAGTACAGCGGAAAACCTACAATGAGCAGTTCTTC. Translated: CASSLVQRKTYNEQFF.

The CDR3 nucleotides are TGCGCCAGCAGTCAGGAGGCAGGGGTCCGGAACACTGAAGCTTTCTTT. Residues: CASSQEAGVRNTEAFF. This chain joins TRBV5-1 and TRBJ1-1; D may be TRBD1 (6 bases). The CDR3 has 16 residues. V shed 5 bases and J shed 1 base, with 18 bases lying between them. Per the germline V gene, CDR1 is SGHRS and CDR2 is YFSETQ.

With regard to this clonotype: One junction end disagrees with the germline gene, perhaps due to a read error. This chain uses TRBV14 with TRBJ1-1; a possible D gene is TRBD1 (6 bases). The CDR3 runs 13 residues. Germline lookup yields CDR1 SGHDN and CDR2 FVKESK. The CDR3 sequence is CASSQFQGTGAFF. The CDR3 DNA reads as TGTGCCAGCAGCCAATTTCAGGGGACTGGAGCTTTCTTT. The variable domain in full, with the rest retrieved from reference TRBV14 and TRBJ1-1, is EAGVTQFPSHSVIEKGQTVTLRCDPISGHDNLYWYRRVMGKEIKFLLHFVKESKQDESGMPNNRFLAERTGGTYSTLKVQPAELEDSGVYFCASSQFQGTGAFFGQGTRLTVV.

The V call is TRBV7-8, the J call TRBJ2-3, with 9 bases fitting TRBD2. The CDR3 totals 14 residues. Germline V gene data show CDR1 as SGHVS and CDR2 as FQNEAQ. The V gene end was trimmed by 8 bases and the J gene end by 4 bases; junction bases not matched to a gene: 7. Written as DNA, the CDR3 is TGTGCCAGCGATAGCGGGAGAGGTCCAGATACGCAGTATTTT. This translates into CASDSGRGPDTQYF.

This clonotype was seen only once. The chain combines TRBV12-3 or TRBV12-4 with TRBJ2-7; the D gene could be TRBD1 or TRBD2 (6 bases each). Trimming stripped 1 base from V and 3 bases from J, with 10 bases between. The CDR3 spans 14 residues. The CDR3 DNA follows: TGTGCCAGCAGTTTAGGTGGAGGGGGCTACGAGCAGTACTTC. Translated: CASSLGGGGYEQYF.

This clonotype was picked up many times. The chain carries TRBV18 and TRBJ1-1; D is unclear. Trimming pared 4 bases from V and 3 bases from J, leaving 12 bases between. The CDR3 runs 14 residues. The germline CDR1 and CDR2 sequences are KGHSH and LQKENI. The CDR3 reads CASSLPGGYTEAFF. CDR3 DNA: TGTGCCAGCTCACTCCCGGGAGGCTACACTGAAGCTTTCTTT.

This clonotype was recorded a few times. This chain uses TRBV7-6 with TRBJ2-1; 9 bases are shared with TRBD2. Germline CDR1 reads SGHVS; CDR2 reads FNYEAQ. The CDR3 totals 15 residues. V shed 2 bases, J shed 6 bases, and the junction held 5 bases outside the gene matches. The CDR3 protein is CASSLIPAGGNEQFF. In DNA form, the CDR3 reads TGTGCCAGCAGCTTAATCCCAGCGGGGGGCAATGAGCAGTTCTTC.

This clonotype has more than one count but fewer than ten. The V call is TRBV29-1, the J call TRBJ1-1; D unresolved. Looked up from germline, CDR1 is SQVTM and CDR2 is ANQGSEA. This CDR3 has 13 amino acids. Trimming removed 6 bases at V and 0 bases at J, with 11 bases between. CDR3 coding DNA: TGCAGCGTCGCCTATGTATTGAACACTGAAGCTTTCTTT. Translation: CSVAYVLNTEAFF.

This clonotype has a handful of counts. The rearrangement joins TRBV11-2 to TRBJ1-3, with D hard to call. V was shortened by 8 bases and J by 0 bases, with 11 bases between the two germline ends. The CDR3 has 14 amino acids. Germline V gene sequence: CDR1 SGHAT, CDR2 FQNNGV. CDR3 DNA sequence: TGTGCCAGCGGTTTTCGGGGCTCTGGAAACACCATATATTTT. It yields the protein CASGFRGSGNTIYF. Drawing the rest from reference TRBV11-2 and TRBJ1-3, the complete variable domain is EAGVAQSPRYKIIEKRQSVAFWCNPISGHATLYWYQQILGQGPKLLIQFQNNGVVDDSQLPKDRFSAERLKGVDSTLKIQPAKLEDSAVYLCASGFRGSGNTIYFGEGSWLTVV.